This T cell receptor (beta chain) came from a study of blood T cell repertoires in COVID-19. With 0 bases removed from V and 2 bases from J, the gap between germline ends came to 11 bases. This CDR3 has 16 residues. Per germline, CDR1 MNHNY and CDR2 SVGAGI (reference sequence). Authors' processing steps: Estimation of nucleated cell counts was performed using reference gene primer amplification. The repertoire was sequenced with immunoSEQ multiplex PCR; TCRdb's copy has only in-frame clones and lacks some. V, J and clone size are those of that table, while D and trimming were read from the DNA. The table lists 80,000 or so clones, 75% to 90% of them singletons.

This receptor was taken from an older woman with acute or convalescent COVID-19. V usage is TRBV6-6 and J usage is TRBJ1-5; D is ambiguous. The sample consisted of peripheral blood. DNA for the CDR3: TGTGCCAGCAGTTACTCGGGAGGGATCGGCAATCAGCCCCAGCATTTT. Its protein product is CASSYSGGIGNQPQHF.